Presented here are 23 T cell receptor beta chains from one specimen sequenced in a study of graft-versus-host responses after intestinal transplantation. For these receptors, no antigen is known. The table came from immunoSEQ multiplex PCR; TCRdb's copy has only in-frame clones and leaves some out. The sample lists 75,000 to 95,000 clones; just over 90% were seen once. The material was unstimulated CD8+ T cells sorted from spleen or lymph node cells, obtained before intestinal transplant. The source is a human donor who received an intestinal transplant.

This clone was found a few times. The genes are TRBV25-1 and TRBJ1-1; 7 bases map to TRBD1. V shed 5 bases and J 6 bases; nucleotides not matched to a gene: 18. Looked up from germline, CDR1 is MGHDK and CDR2 is SYGVNS. This CDR3 has 17 amino acids. CDR3 loop: CASSHPAPETGSPEAFF. CDR3 sequence (DNA): TGTGCCAGCAGTCACCCCGCTCCCGAGACAGGGAGCCCTGAAGCTTTCTTT.

This chain uses TRBV5-6 with TRBJ2-7; D may be TRBD2 (5 bases). CDR1 is SGHDT and CDR2 is YYEEEE in the germline V gene. V was shortened by 3 bases and J by 2 bases, with 12 bases between the two germline ends. CDR3 length: 14 amino acids. This CDR3 is CASSSGGGTYEQYF. The CDR3 DNA follows: TGTGCCAGCAGCTCAGGAGGTGGGACCTACGAGCAGTACTTC.

This chain uses TRBV6-6 with TRBJ2-3; D gene uncertain. The germline V gene has CDR1 MNHNY and CDR2 SVGAGI (reference sequence). The V gene lost 2 bases and the J gene lost 6 bases, with 9 bases spanning the gap. The CDR3 totals 13 residues. Here the CDR3 reads CASSYPPEDTQYF. The CDR3 bases are TGTGCCAGCAGTTACCCCCCGGAGGATACGCAGTATTTT.

This clone was observed once. This CDR3 reads CASSGTITDTQYF. The DNA for the CDR3 is TGCGCCAGCTCCGGGACTATCACAGATACGCAGTATTTT. This chain joins TRBV10-2 and TRBJ2-3; 7 positions agree with TRBD2. The V gene end was trimmed by 8 bases and the J gene end by 2 bases; junction bases not matched to a gene: 4. The CDR3 consists of 13 residues. Germline V gene lookup returns CDR1 WSHSY and CDR2 SAAADI.

This chain links TRBV11-2 with TRBJ1-3; no reliable D call. The CDR3 has 13 residues. Germline loops: CDR1 SGHAT, CDR2 FQNNGV. V gave up 5 bases and J gave up 4 bases, with 9 bases separating them. The CDR3 nucleotides are TGTGCCAGCAGCCCGACGGAGGGAAACACCATATATTTT. It is translated as CASSPTEGNTIYF. The whole variable domain, remainder taken from reference TRBV11-2 and TRBJ1-3, is EAGVAQSPRYKIIEKRQSVAFWCNPISGHATLYWYQQILGQGPKLLIQFQNNGVVDDSQLPKDRFSAERLKGVDSTLKIQPAKLEDSAVYLCASSPTEGNTIYFGEGSWLTVV.

The chain uses TRBV6-5 and TRBJ1-2, with 7 bases identical to TRBD1. Germline V lookup: CDR1 MNHEY, CDR2 SVGAGI. The V and J ends lost 0 bases and 6 bases, in that order; junction bases with no gene match: 4. The CDR3 has 14 amino acids. The CDR3 here is CASSYSGTVDGYTF. CDR3 in DNA: TGTGCCAGCAGTTACTCTGGGACAGTCGATGGCTACACCTTC.

The gene calls are TRBV28 and TRBJ1-1; 7 positions match TRBD1. V was clipped by 9 bases and J by 5 bases; unmatched bases: 9. This CDR3 contains 13 residues. Germline values: CDR1 MDHEN, CDR2 SYDVKM. CDR3 bases: TGTGCCAGGATGACAGGGAGGAGGACTGAAGCTTTCTTT. This gives the protein CARMTGRRTEAFF.

The chain links TRBV4-3 to TRBJ2-5, with D hard to call. Between the trimmed V and J ends, which lost 0 bases and 3 bases, there was a span of 8 bases. Germline V gene lookup returns CDR1 LGHNA and CDR2 YSLEER. The CDR3 consists of 14 residues. CDR3 sequence reads: CASSQDITEETQYF. CDR3 coding DNA: TGCGCCAGCAGCCAAGATATAACGGAAGAGACCCAGTACTTC.

The DNA of the CDR3 is TGTGCCAGCAGTGAAGGGACGATCCTCGGGGGAGAGACCCAGTACTTC. Its translation is CASSEGTILGGETQYF. This sequence joins TRBV6-1 and TRBJ2-5; a possible D gene is TRBD2 (6 bases). Germline V gene lookup returns CDR1 MNHNS and CDR2 SASEGT. The CDR3 has 16 residues. Between the trimmed V and J ends, which lost 1 base and 4 bases, there was a span of 16 bases.

This clone was detected only once. The rearrangement uses TRBV7-8 and TRBJ2-2, with 8 bases that match TRBD2. After removal of 1 base from V and 5 bases from J, the junction contained 3 bases not matched to a gene. Germline loops: CDR1 SGHVS, CDR2 FQNEAQ. CDR3 size: 15 residues. The CDR3 bases are TGTGCCAGCAGCTTAGTCGTAGCGGGGACCGGGGAGCTGTTTTTT. It encodes CASSLVVAGTGELFF.

The chain joins TRBV27 to TRBJ1-1, with 12 bases lining up with TRBD1. CDR3 size: 16 residues. In germline, CDR1 is MNHEY, CDR2 SMNVEV (reference sequence). J was trimmed by 1 base and V by 6 bases; bases with no gene match: 6. The CDR3 DNA sequence: TGTGCCAGCAGCCTCGGGACAGGGGGCGCGAACACTGAAGCTTTCTTT. The encoded protein is CASSLGTGGANTEAFF.

The chain combines TRBV7-9 with TRBJ1-1, with 7 bases that match TRBD1. The CDR3 is made up of 13 amino acids. Trimming took 3 bases from V and 4 from J; bases not matched to a gene: 2. Germline-derived CDR1 and CDR2 are SEHNR and FQNEAQ (reference sequence). This chain's CDR3 is CASSLGQLTEAFF. The CDR3 DNA reads as TGTGCCAGCAGCTTGGGACAGCTCACTGAAGCTTTCTTT.

The chain recombines TRBV5-1 with TRBJ2-3; TRBD1 matches 12 bases. V was clipped by 4 bases and J by 0 bases; unmatched bases: 9. This CDR3 spans 18 amino acids. CDR1 SGHRS and CDR2 YFSETQ come from the germline V gene. CDR3 nucleotides: TGCGCCAGCAGCCCGTGGGACAGGGGGCGATCTAGCACAGATACGCAGTATTTT. Its translation is CASSPWDRGRSSTDTQYF. Drawing the rest from reference TRBV5-1 and TRBJ2-3, the complete variable domain is KAGVTQTPRYLIKTRGQQVTLSCSPISGHRSVSWYQQTPGQGLQFLFEYFSETQRNKGNFPGRFSGRQFSNSRSEMNVSTLELGDSALYLCASSPWDRGRSSTDTQYFGPGTRLTVL.

CDR3 loop: CASSSGLSYGYTF. CDR3 DNA sequence: TGCGCCAGCAGCTCTGGACTGAGCTATGGCTACACCTTC. The chain uses TRBV5-1 and TRBJ1-2; D ambiguous. This CDR3 is built from 13 residues. Germline values: CDR1 SGHRS, CDR2 YFSETQ. V gave up 3 bases and J gave up 4 bases, with 10 bases separating them.

The rearrangement joins TRBV30 to TRBJ2-1; possibly TRBD2 for D (5 bases). Deletions cut 3 bases from V and 4 bases from J, with 13 bases between. Germline values: CDR1 GTSNPN, CDR2 SVGIG (reference sequence). The CDR3 is 14 amino acids. The CDR3 coding sequence is TGTGCCTGGAGCTCGGACTCTAATTACAATGAGCAGTTCTTC. Translation: CAWSSDSNYNEQFF.

This clone was counted once. The rearrangement uses TRBV6-6 and TRBJ2-3; weak D call: TRBD2 (6 bases). V shed 6 bases and J shed 1 base, with 14 bases lying between them. Germline V CDR1 and CDR2: MNHNY, SVGAGI (reference sequence). This CDR3 region has 15 residues. CDR3 in DNA: TGTGCCAGCAGAATAGGGACTCTAGGCACAGATACGCAGTATTTT. Its translation is CASRIGTLGTDTQYF.

The chain has TRBV11-2 and TRBJ1-4; 9 positions match TRBD1. Germline V CDR1 and CDR2: SGHAT, FQNNGV. This CDR3 region has 17 residues. V gave up 2 bases and J gave up 0 bases; unmatched junction bases: 4. CDR3 nucleotides: TGTGCCAGCAGCTTATGGACAGGGGTTGCAACTAATGAAAAACTGTTTTTT. This translates into CASSLWTGVATNEKLFF.

A single count supports this clone. The DNA is left out, because the CDR3 cannot be placed on it with certainty; the CDR3 is given as TCRdb lists it. The chain is built from TRBV5-1 and TRBJ1-1; the table names TRBD1, a call not compared with the DNA. Ends included, the CDR3 has 13 residues. Germline CDR1 and CDR2: SGHRS and YFSETQ. The CDR3 loop is CASSLVGGGSSFF.

The V gene is TRBV9, the J gene TRBJ2-5; tentatively, D is TRBD1 (5 bases). The ends were cut back, 2 bases at V and 5 bases at J, with 10 bases in the middle. The CDR3 runs 13 residues. From germline, CDR1 is SGDLS and CDR2 YYNGEE. CDR3 region: CASSVDSGETQYF. The CDR3, as DNA: TGTGCCAGCAGCGTTGACTCAGGGGAGACCCAGTACTTC.

The rearrangement joins TRBV5-1 to TRBJ2-7; 9 positions match TRBD2. V lost 7 bases to trimming and J lost 2 bases; unmatched junction nucleotides: 4. The CDR3 is made up of 13 amino acids. Germline CDR1 and CDR2: SGHRS and YFSETQ. CDR3 loop: CASRTSETYEQYF. CDR3 coding DNA: TGCGCCAGCCGGACTAGCGAGACCTACGAGCAGTACTTC.

The chain recombines TRBV6-5 with TRBJ2-5, with 7 bases aligning to TRBD2. Germline V gene sequence: CDR1 MNHEY, CDR2 SVGAGI. The trim removed 2 bases at V and 0 bases at J, leaving 0 bases unmatched. This CDR3 has 14 residues. This CDR3 is CASSYGRDQETQYF. The CDR3 DNA reads as TGTGCCAGCAGTTACGGGAGGGACCAAGAGACCCAGTACTTC.

This clone was detected once. CDR3 bases: TGTGCCAGTAGTATGGAGGACGGTGGCATTCAGTACTTC. This translates into CASSMEDGGIQYF. The V gene is TRBV19, the J gene TRBJ2-4; TRBD2 is a possible D gene (5 bases). Germline lookup yields CDR1 LNHDA and CDR2 SQIVND (reference sequence). There are 13 residues in the CDR3. V was trimmed by 3 bases and J by 9 bases, leaving 12 bases between them.

The chain joins TRBV11-2 to TRBJ2-7; D might be TRBD2 (6 bases). V gave up 6 bases and J gave up 4 bases, with 13 bases separating them. Germline V CDR1 and CDR2: SGHAT, FQNNGV. The CDR3 has 13 amino acids. CDR3 region: CASRGWGLYEQYF. The CDR3 nucleotides are TGTGCCAGCAGAGGGTGGGGACTTTACGAGCAGTACTTC.